This is a list of T cell receptor beta chains from one sample in a study of shared clonotypes between healthy human individuals. Clones were read by immunoSEQ multiplex PCR, and TCRdb kept only the in-frame ones, dropping some. The sample holds 630,000 or so clones; 95% to 98% are singletons and the top ten take around 0.3%. Input material: naive CD8+ T cells sorted from blood. The receptors shown here come from a man younger than 45 in good health. CDR3s include the opening cysteine and the closing phenylalanine or tryptophan. A D gene is named only where the DNA matches it firmly. Size values are once, few and many counts, or a class for expanded clones, and some rows have none.

d_gene: TRBD1; j_gene: TRBJ1-1; v_gene: TRBV5-8; abundance: once; CDR3aa: CASSLGARTGPGNTEAFF; CDR3nt: TGTGCCAGCAGCTTGGGGGCCAGGACAGGGCCAGGGAACACTGAAGCTTTCTTT
d_gene: TRBD2; j_gene: TRBJ2-7; v_gene: TRBV27; abundance: .; CDR3aa: CASSPRGAGGRYEQYF; CDR3nt: TGTGCCAGCAGTCCCCGCGGAGCGGGAGGCCGGTACGAGCAGTACTTC
d_gene: .; j_gene: TRBJ2-7; v_gene: TRBV7-9; abundance: .; CDR3aa: CASSLARQGHEQYF; CDR3nt: TGTGCCAGCAGCTTAGCTAGGCAGGGGCACGAGCAGTACTTC
d_gene: TRBD2; j_gene: TRBJ2-7; v_gene: TRBV19; abundance: .; CDR3aa: CASSMGLAVYEQYF; CDR3nt: TGTGCCAGTAGTATGGGGCTAGCGGTCTACGAGCAGTACTTC
d_gene: .; j_gene: TRBJ2-2; v_gene: TRBV29-1; abundance: .; CDR3aa: CSAEANTGELFF; CDR3nt: TGCAGCGCCGAGGCGAACACCGGGGAGCTGTTTTTT
d_gene: .; j_gene: TRBJ2-7; v_gene: TRBV2; abundance: .; CDR3aa: CASNDGVVYF; CDR3nt: TGTGCCAGCAACGACGGGGTTGTGTACTTC
d_gene: .; j_gene: TRBJ2-7; v_gene: TRBV27; abundance: .; CDR3aa: CASSLRLGEEMEQYF; CDR3nt: TGTGCCAGCTCCCTGCGGCTCGGGGAGGAGATGGAGCAGTACTTC
d_gene: TRBD1; j_gene: TRBJ2-7; v_gene: TRBV2; abundance: .; CDR3aa: CASSRTGSDDEQYF; CDR3nt: TGTGCCAGCAGTCGGACAGGGTCTGACGACGAGCAGTACTTC
d_gene: .; j_gene: TRBJ2-7; v_gene: TRBV4-3; abundance: .; CDR3aa: CASSQAWNGAYEQYF; CDR3nt: TGCGCCAGCAGCCAAGCGTGGAACGGGGCCTACGAGCAGTACTTC
d_gene: TRBD1; j_gene: TRBJ2-2; v_gene: TRBV9; abundance: once; CDR3aa: CASSRTGVNTGELFF; CDR3nt: TGTGCCAGCAGCCGGACAGGGGTTAACACCGGGGAGCTGTTTTTT
d_gene: .; j_gene: TRBJ2-1; v_gene: TRBV5-5; abundance: .; CDR3aa: CASSRPTNNEQFF; CDR3nt: TGTGCCAGCAGCCGTCCGACCAACAATGAGCAGTTCTTC
d_gene: .; j_gene: TRBJ2-4; v_gene: TRBV27; abundance: .; CDR3aa: CASSFSRGKNIQYF; CDR3nt: TGTGCCAGCAGTTTTAGTAGGGGGAAAAACATTCAGTACTTC
d_gene: .; j_gene: TRBJ2-1; v_gene: TRBV7-6; abundance: once; CDR3aa: CASSLGVADSYNEQFF; CDR3nt: TGTGCCAGCAGCCTGGGAGTAGCTGATTCCTACAATGAGCAGTTCTTC
d_gene: .; j_gene: TRBJ2-1; v_gene: TRBV5-1; abundance: once; CDR3aa: CASSKGGLSSYNEQFF; CDR3nt: TGCGCCAGCAGCAAAGGAGGTCTATCCTCCTACAATGAGCAGTTCTTC
d_gene: .; j_gene: TRBJ2-3; v_gene: TRBV7-9; abundance: once; CDR3aa: CASSLGRASTDTQYF; CDR3nt: TGTGCCAGCAGCTTAGGGCGGGCGAGCACAGATACGCAGTATTTT
d_gene: TRBD1; j_gene: TRBJ1-4; v_gene: TRBV6-6; abundance: .; CDR3aa: CASSYPTRTGEKLFF; CDR3nt: TGTGCCAGCAGTTACCCGACTAGGACAGGGGAAAAACTGTTTTTT
d_gene: .; j_gene: TRBJ2-7; v_gene: TRBV2; abundance: once; CDR3aa: CASSDTSHEQYF; CDR3nt: TGTGCCAGCAGTGACACGTCCCACGAGCAGTACTTC
d_gene: .; j_gene: TRBJ2-3; v_gene: TRBV29-1; abundance: .; CDR3aa: CSVSGGVWADTQYF; CDR3nt: TGCAGCGTTAGTGGCGGAGTTTGGGCAGATACGCAGTATTTT
d_gene: TRBD1; j_gene: TRBJ2-1; v_gene: TRBV11-3; abundance: .; CDR3aa: CASSPRDRVNEQFF; CDR3nt: TGTGCCAGCAGCCCTCGTGACAGGGTCAATGAGCAGTTCTTC
d_gene: .; j_gene: TRBJ2-1; v_gene: TRBV7-6; abundance: .; CDR3aa: CASSDSSYNEQFF; CDR3nt: TGTGCCAGCAGCGACAGCTCCTACAATGAGCAGTTCTTC
d_gene: .; j_gene: TRBJ2-2; v_gene: TRBV27; abundance: .; CDR3aa: CASSFQGPANTGELFF; CDR3nt: TGTGCCAGCAGTTTTCAGGGTCCAGCGAACACCGGGGAGCTGTTTTTT
d_gene: TRBD1; j_gene: TRBJ2-7; v_gene: TRBV7-9; abundance: .; CDR3aa: CASSSGQGFDEQYF; CDR3nt: TGTGCCAGCAGCTCGGGACAGGGGTTCGACGAGCAGTACTTC
d_gene: .; j_gene: TRBJ2-3; v_gene: TRBV27; abundance: .; CDR3aa: CASGLHRGTDTQYF; CDR3nt: TGTGCCAGCGGACTACACAGGGGTACAGATACGCAGTATTTT
d_gene: .; j_gene: TRBJ2-7; v_gene: TRBV30; abundance: .; CDR3aa: CAWRVDSYEQYF; CDR3nt: TGTGCCTGGAGGGTAGATTCCTACGAGCAGTACTTC
d_gene: .; j_gene: TRBJ2-2; v_gene: TRBV7-9; abundance: .; CDR3aa: CASTLRGTNTGELFF; CDR3nt: TGTGCCAGCACCTTACGCGGGACGAACACCGGGGAGCTGTTTTTT
d_gene: .; j_gene: TRBJ2-1; v_gene: TRBV27; abundance: .; CDR3aa: CASSPIGDEQFF; CDR3nt: TGTGCCAGCAGCCCAATCGGGGATGAGCAGTTCTTC
d_gene: .; j_gene: TRBJ2-1; v_gene: TRBV5-3; abundance: .; CDR3aa: CARSLGSIYNEQFF; CDR3nt: TGTGCCAGAAGCTTGGGGAGTATCTACAATGAGCAGTTCTTC
d_gene: .; j_gene: TRBJ2-3; v_gene: TRBV29-1; abundance: .; CDR3aa: CSVDPLERPTDTQYF; CDR3nt: TGCAGCGTTGACCCATTGGAGCGGCCCACAGATACGCAGTATTTT
d_gene: TRBD2; j_gene: TRBJ2-1; v_gene: TRBV9; abundance: .; CDR3aa: CASSVVSGSFDEQFF; CDR3nt: TGTGCCAGCAGCGTAGTCAGCGGGAGTTTCGATGAGCAGTTCTTC
d_gene: TRBD1; j_gene: TRBJ2-1; v_gene: TRBV14; abundance: .; CDR3aa: CASSRQGSSYNEQFF; CDR3nt: TGTGCCAGCAGCCGACAGGGGAGCTCCTACAATGAGCAGTTCTTC
d_gene: TRBD2; j_gene: TRBJ2-1; v_gene: TRBV7-8; abundance: .; CDR3aa: CASSLSSGTNNEQFF; CDR3nt: TGTGCCAGCAGCTTATCTAGCGGGACGAACAATGAGCAGTTCTTC
d_gene: TRBD2; j_gene: TRBJ2-3; v_gene: TRBV19; abundance: once; CDR3aa: CASRPGLGHTDTQYF; CDR3nt: TGTGCCAGTAGGCCCGGACTAGGCCACACAGATACGCAGTATTTT